A single T cell receptor (beta chain) is shown here with its context. The antigen is unknown. With V trimmed by 4 bases and J by 0 bases, 6 bases remained unmatched. CDR3 length equals 18 residues. CDR1 SEHNR and CDR2 FQNEAQ come from the germline V gene (reference sequence). The data belong to a study of a mutant IDH1 vaccine in newly diagnosed glioma. At the level of the study: Visit V12 was at week 35; visit V13 was at week 47. Study outcomes and limitations: Induction of immune responses by the vaccine occurred in about 95% of patients. It seemed that pseudoprogression was not linked to changes in the top peripheral T cell clonotypes.

The time point is: week 47, end of study. Doses consisted of 300 ug of mutant IDH1 20-mer peptide each, paired with topical imiquimod. Clones were read by immunoSEQ multiplex PCR, and TCRdb kept only the in-frame ones, dropping some. This table holds approximately 100,000 clones, over 85% found once. The rearrangement joins TRBV7-9 to TRBJ2-3; 14 bases map to TRBD2. The sample was PBMCs, taken from a glioma patient whose treatment included an IDH1 peptide vaccine. This receptor was identified in a woman aged 45 to 65 with glioma. The CDR3 sequence is CASSSGLAGAFSTDTQYF. The DNA for the CDR3 is TGTGCCAGCAGCTCGGGACTAGCGGGAGCGTTTAGCACAGATACGCAGTATTTT.